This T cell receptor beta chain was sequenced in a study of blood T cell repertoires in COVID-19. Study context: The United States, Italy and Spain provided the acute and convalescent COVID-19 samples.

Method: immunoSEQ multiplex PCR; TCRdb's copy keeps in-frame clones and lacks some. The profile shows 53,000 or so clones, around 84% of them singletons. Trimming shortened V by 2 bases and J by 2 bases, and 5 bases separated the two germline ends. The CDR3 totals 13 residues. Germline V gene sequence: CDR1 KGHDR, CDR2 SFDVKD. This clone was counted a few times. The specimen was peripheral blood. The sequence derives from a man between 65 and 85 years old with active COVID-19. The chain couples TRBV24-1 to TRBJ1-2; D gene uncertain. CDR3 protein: CATSDWPNYGYTF. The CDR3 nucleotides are TGTGCCACCAGTGATTGGCCCAACTATGGCTACACCTTC.